This entry features one TCR beta chain sequence. Antigen specificity is unknown. The CDR3 consists of 14 residues. Germline loops: CDR1 SGHVS, CDR2 FNYEAQ. Trimming removed 1 base at V and 5 bases at J, with 10 bases between. Donors were all healthy Caucasians. The data belong to a study of identical twins. A universal primer binding site was introduced by template switching. The final cDNA contained unique molecular identifiers. MiXCR, run by TCRdb on the 5' RACE reads, gives a single entry per CDR3 protein. The repertoire holds about 890,000 distinct CDR3 sequences, with about 12% as singletons. Overall study findings and caveats: For zero-insertion analyses, partial confounding could come from invariant MAIT and iNKT cells. With monozygotic twins, out-of-frame TCR alpha sharing exceeded what models estimated.

This sample was also put to use in a study of yellow fever vaccine responses in identical twins.

Sequencing was carried out using PBMCs. The chain employs TRBV7-6 and TRBJ2-3; possible D gene TRBD1, 5 bases. This clonotype was obtained from a woman between 18 and 29 years old in good health. For the CDR3, the DNA is TGTGCCAGCAGCTTAGAGTCCAGGGTAGATACGCAGTATTTT. It specifies CASSLESRVDTQYF.